The clone carrying this T cell receptor (beta chain) was observed a single time. Its antigen is currently unknown. Original methodology: Junction-only sequences without quality scores came from ImmunoSEQ, so filtering differed. Libraries were prepared by immunoSEQ multiplex PCR; TCRdb keeps only in-frame clonotypes and omits some of them. The V and J calls and the clone size are those of that table, but D and trimming were determined from the DNA. Here the sample spans over a million clones, approximately 97% being singletons. This entry belongs to a study of shared clonotypes between healthy human individuals. Study-level findings and limits: The study sampled only blood, and tissue repertoires likely differ. Incomplete sequencing of sorted subsets was indicated by rarefaction despite large depth.

CDR1 LNHDA and CDR2 SQIVND come from the germline V gene (reference sequence). V lost 5 bases to trimming and J lost 6 bases; unmatched junction nucleotides: 10. The CDR3 consists of 15 residues. The sequence derives from a young man in good health. The chain recombines TRBV19 with TRBJ1-5, with TRBD1 matching over 7 bases. Sequencing input: naive CD4+ T cells sorted from blood. The subset: CD45RA+ positively selected. Written as DNA, the CDR3 is TGTGCCAGTAGTGCCAATACAGGGGTTGGTCAGCCCCAGCATTTT. The encoded protein is CASSANTGVGQPQHF.